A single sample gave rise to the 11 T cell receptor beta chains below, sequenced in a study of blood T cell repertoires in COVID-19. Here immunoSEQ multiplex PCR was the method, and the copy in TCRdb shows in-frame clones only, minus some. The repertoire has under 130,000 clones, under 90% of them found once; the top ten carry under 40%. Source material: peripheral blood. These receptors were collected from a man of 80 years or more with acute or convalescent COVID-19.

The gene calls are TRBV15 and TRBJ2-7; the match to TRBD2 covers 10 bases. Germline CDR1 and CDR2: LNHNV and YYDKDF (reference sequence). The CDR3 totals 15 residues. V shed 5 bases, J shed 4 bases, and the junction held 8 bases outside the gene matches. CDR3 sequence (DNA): TGTGCCACCAGCCGCGGCCTAGCGGGGGAATACGAGCAGTACTTC. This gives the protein CATSRGLAGEYEQYF.

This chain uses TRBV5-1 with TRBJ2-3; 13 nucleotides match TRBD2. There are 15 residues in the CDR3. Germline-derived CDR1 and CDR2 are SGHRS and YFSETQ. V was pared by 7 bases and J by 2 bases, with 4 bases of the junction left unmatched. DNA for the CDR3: TGCGCCAGCGGGACTAGCGGGATTGACACAGATACGCAGTATTTT. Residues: CASGTSGIDTDTQYF. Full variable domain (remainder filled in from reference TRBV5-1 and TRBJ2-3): KAGVTQTPRYLIKTRGQQVTLSCSPISGHRSVSWYQQTPGQGLQFLFEYFSETQRNKGNFPGRFSGRQFSNSRSEMNVSTLELGDSALYLCASGTSGIDTDTQYFGPGTRLTVL.

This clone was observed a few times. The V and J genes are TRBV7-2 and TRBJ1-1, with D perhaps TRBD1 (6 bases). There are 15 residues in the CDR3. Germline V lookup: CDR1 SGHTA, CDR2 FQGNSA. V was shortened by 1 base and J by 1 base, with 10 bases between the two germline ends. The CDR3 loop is CASSLGGTQNTEAFF. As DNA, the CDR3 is TGTGCCAGCAGCTTAGGGGGGACACAGAACACTGAAGCTTTCTTT.

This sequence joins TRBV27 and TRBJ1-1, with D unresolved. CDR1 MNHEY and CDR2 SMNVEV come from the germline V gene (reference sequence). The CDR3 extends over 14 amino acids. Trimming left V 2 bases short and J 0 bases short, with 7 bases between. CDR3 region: CASSLNGMNTEAFF. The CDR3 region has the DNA TGTGCCAGCAGTTTAAACGGTATGAACACTGAAGCTTTCTTT.

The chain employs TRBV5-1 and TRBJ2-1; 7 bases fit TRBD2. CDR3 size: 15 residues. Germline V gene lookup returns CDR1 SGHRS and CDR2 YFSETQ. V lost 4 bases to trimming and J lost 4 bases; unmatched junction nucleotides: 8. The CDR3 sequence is CASSPTSLDYNEQFF. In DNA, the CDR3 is TGCGCCAGCAGCCCGACTAGCCTAGATTACAATGAGCAGTTCTTC.

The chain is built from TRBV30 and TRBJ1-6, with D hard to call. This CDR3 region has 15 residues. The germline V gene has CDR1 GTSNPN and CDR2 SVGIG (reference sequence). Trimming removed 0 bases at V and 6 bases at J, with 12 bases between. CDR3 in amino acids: CAWSVGGGGNSPLHF. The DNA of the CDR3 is TGTGCCTGGAGTGTTGGAGGTGGAGGTAATTCACCCCTCCACTTT.

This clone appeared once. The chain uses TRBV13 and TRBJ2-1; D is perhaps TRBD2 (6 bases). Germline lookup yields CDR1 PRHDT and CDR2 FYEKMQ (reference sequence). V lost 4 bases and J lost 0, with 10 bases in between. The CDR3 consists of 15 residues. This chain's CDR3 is CASSWGLSSYNEQFF. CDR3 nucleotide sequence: TGTGCCAGCAGCTGGGGACTTAGCTCCTACAATGAGCAGTTCTTC.

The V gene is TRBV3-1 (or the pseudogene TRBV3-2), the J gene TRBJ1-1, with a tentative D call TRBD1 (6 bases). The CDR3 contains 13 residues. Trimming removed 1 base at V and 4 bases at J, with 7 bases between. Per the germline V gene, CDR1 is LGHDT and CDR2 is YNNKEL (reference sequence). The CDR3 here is CASSQVGATEAFF. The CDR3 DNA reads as TGTGCCAGCAGCCAAGTGGGGGCCACTGAAGCTTTCTTT.

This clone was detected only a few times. As DNA, the CDR3 is TGTGCCAGCAGCTCACGGGGAGCCGATAATTCACCCCTCCACTTT. Residues: CASSSRGADNSPLHF. The chain uses TRBV7-9 and TRBJ1-6, with D unresolved. Germline CDR1 and CDR2: SEHNR and FQNEAQ (reference sequence). V shed 4 bases and J shed 5 bases, with 12 bases lying between them. This CDR3 has 15 residues.

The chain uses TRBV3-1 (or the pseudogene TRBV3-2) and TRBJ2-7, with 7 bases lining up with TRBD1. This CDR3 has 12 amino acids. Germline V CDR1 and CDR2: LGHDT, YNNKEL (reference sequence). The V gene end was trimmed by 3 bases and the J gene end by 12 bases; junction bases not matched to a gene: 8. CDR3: CASSQGDRAGYF. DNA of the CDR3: TGTGCCAGCAGCCAGGGTGACAGGGCTGGGTACTTC.

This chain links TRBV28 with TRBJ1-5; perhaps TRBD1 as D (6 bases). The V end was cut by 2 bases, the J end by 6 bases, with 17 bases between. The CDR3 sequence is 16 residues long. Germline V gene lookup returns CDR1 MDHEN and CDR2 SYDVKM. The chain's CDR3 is CASSLVGGRSRQPQHF. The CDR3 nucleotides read TGTGCCAGCAGTTTAGTCGGGGGGCGAAGTCGTCAGCCCCAGCATTTT.